One and the same sample provided the 26 T cell receptor beta chains below, sequenced in a study of T-cell reconstitution after alpha-beta-depleted transplantation in children. The TCRbeta library incorporated unique molecular identifiers. TCRdb reprocessed the PCR reads with MiXCR, giving one entry per CDR3 protein. The table lists 500,000 to 600,000 distinct CDR3 sequences, about a sixth of them singletons. This specimen was PBMCs from the stem cell graft donor, taken from the stem cell graft. Receptors originate from a human donor who donated a stem cell graft to a child with acute lymphoblastic leukemia.

V is TRBV5-1 and J is TRBJ2-1; 10 nucleotides align to TRBD2. V lost 0 bases and J lost 8; bases outside the gene matches: 5. CDR1 is SGHRS, CDR2 YFSETQ, per germline. The CDR3 consists of 15 residues. The CDR3 reads CASSLAASGSDEQFF. The CDR3 DNA reads as TGCGCCAGCAGCTTGGCGGCTAGCGGGAGTGATGAGCAGTTCTTC.

The chain uses TRBV7-9 and TRBJ2-1, with a possible D match to TRBD2 (5 bases). This CDR3 is 16 amino acids long. Trimming left V 5 bases short and J 4 bases short, with 18 bases between. The germline V gene encodes CDR1 SEHNR and CDR2 FQNEAQ (reference sequence). The CDR3 coding sequence is TGTGCCAGCAGCCACCTACCTGTGGGAGATTACAATGAGCAGTTCTTC. The encoded protein is CASSHLPVGDYNEQFF.

This clonotype was seen more than once but under ten times. The chain uses TRBV11-1 and TRBJ2-1; 13 bases map to TRBD2. The ends lost 2 bases at V and 0 bases at J; junction bases unmatched: 4. The germline V gene has CDR1 SGHAT and CDR2 FQDESV (reference sequence). The CDR3 runs to 18 residues. The CDR3 loop reads CASSLRLAGGPSYNEQFF. The DNA for the CDR3 is TGTGCCAGCAGCTTAAGACTAGCGGGAGGACCCTCCTACAATGAGCAGTTCTTC.

The chain links TRBV6-2 or TRBV6-3 to TRBJ2-1; the D gene is possibly TRBD1 (6 bases). The CDR3 has 13 residues. V was shortened by 5 bases and J by 7 bases, with 12 bases between the two germline ends. Germline loops: CDR1 MNHEY, CDR2 SVGEGT. The DNA for the CDR3 is TGTGCCAGCAGTACGACGAGGGGGAATGAGCAGTTCTTC. Its protein is CASSTTRGNEQFF.

The rearrangement uses TRBV5-1 and TRBJ2-2, with TRBD1 identical over 7 bases. Germline V gene sequence: CDR1 SGHRS, CDR2 YFSETQ. This CDR3 comprises 15 residues. V dropped 4 bases and J dropped 3; count of bases not matched to a gene: 6. In DNA, the CDR3 is TGCGCCAGCAGCCTGTTTGACAGGGACACCGGGGAGCTGTTTTTT. The encoded protein is CASSLFDRDTGELFF.

This sequence joins TRBV20-1 and TRBJ2-7; TRBD2 might be the D (6 bases). Germline-derived CDR1 and CDR2 are DFQATT and SNEGSKA (reference sequence). V gave up 5 bases and J gave up 3 bases, with 17 bases separating them. This CDR3 spans 14 amino acids. Here the CDR3 DNA reads TGCAGTGCTCAGACCGGGACTCCCAACTACGAGCAGTACTTC. Residues: CSAQTGTPNYEQYF.

The chain links TRBV7-9 to TRBJ2-1; possible D gene TRBD2, 5 bases. CDR1 and CDR2 (germline): SEHNR, FQNEAQ (reference sequence). CDR3 length: 15 residues. V was trimmed by 0 bases and J by 6 bases, leaving 12 bases between them. CDR3 residues: CASSLALGNSNEQFF. The CDR3, as DNA: TGTGCCAGCAGCTTAGCGCTCGGGAACTCCAATGAGCAGTTCTTC.

The chain joins TRBV7-9 to TRBJ2-7, with D possibly being TRBD1 (5 bases). This CDR3 comprises 17 residues. The V gene's germline CDR1 is SEHNR and CDR2 FQNEAQ (reference sequence). Deletions cut 2 bases from V and 4 bases from J, with 21 bases between. Here the CDR3 reads CASSLIGAQRKGYEQYF. The CDR3 DNA reads as TGTGCCAGCAGCTTAATTGGGGCCCAGAGGAAGGGGTACGAGCAGTACTTC.

The rearrangement uses TRBV10-1 and TRBJ2-1; the D gene could be TRBD1 or TRBD2 (5 bases each). The germline CDR1 and CDR2 sequences are WNHNN and SYGVQD (reference sequence). The CDR3 consists of 12 residues. V shed 6 bases and J shed 9 bases, with 12 bases lying between them. In nucleotides, the CDR3 is TGCGCCAGCAGGGACCCAGGGACTGAGCAGTTCTTC. This sequence encodes CASRDPGTEQFF.

CDR3 region: CASTPPGQGTNEQFF. The CDR3 DNA is TGTGCCAGCACTCCCCCGGGACAGGGCACCAATGAGCAGTTCTTC. The chain uses TRBV6-1 and TRBJ2-1; TRBD1 matches at 9 bases. Germline CDR1 and CDR2: MNHNS and SASEGT. The CDR3 runs to 15 residues. The junction had 10 bases not matched to a gene; V was cut back by 7 bases and J by 6 bases.

The V call is TRBV10-3, the J call TRBJ2-2; tentative D call: TRBD1 (5 bases). CDR1 ENHRY and CDR2 SYGVKD come from the germline V gene. The CDR3 covers 15 residues. Trimming removed 7 bases at V and 3 bases at J, with 15 bases between. The DNA for the CDR3 is TGTGCCATCACAGGCCTCTTAGGGGACACCGGGGAGCTGTTTTTT. The encoded protein is CAITGLLGDTGELFF.

This clonotype was seen a handful of times. The chain carries TRBV20-1 and TRBJ2-3; no definite D call. Germline CDR1 is DFQATT and CDR2 is SNEGSKA (reference sequence). With 0 bases removed from V and 5 bases from J, the gap between germline ends came to 6 bases. This CDR3 contains 12 residues. CDR3 nucleotides: TGCAGTGCTAGAGATCGGCTAGATACGCAGTATTTT. Encoded protein: CSARDRLDTQYF.

The chain couples TRBV29-1 to TRBJ2-1; D unresolved. CDR3 length: 13 residues. V was clipped by 4 bases and J by 2 bases, with 9 bases between them. From germline, CDR1 is SQVTM and CDR2 ANQGSEA. The CDR3 DNA reads TGCAGCGTTGCGGCATCCCCCTACAATGAGCAGTTCTTC. Encoded protein: CSVAASPYNEQFF.

This clonotype turned up a few times. The V and J genes are TRBV11-2 and TRBJ2-1, with D unclear. The CDR3 is 13 residues long. The germline gives CDR1 SGHAT, CDR2 FQNNGV. V lost 10 bases to trimming and J lost 0 bases, with 10 bases between them. The CDR3 nucleotides read TGTGCCACCCAGGAGAGCTCCTACAATGAGCAGTTCTTC. Translating it yields CATQESSYNEQFF.

Remarks on this clonotype: The junction departs from germline at one end; a sequencing error may be responsible. In DNA form, the CDR3 reads TGTGCCAGCAGTGACGGAAGAGGGGTGTTATTC. It is translated as CASSDGRGVLF. V is TRBV2 and J is TRBJ2-7; D is perhaps TRBD1 or TRBD2 (5 bases each). The CDR3 extends over 11 amino acids. Germline loops: CDR1 SNHLY, CDR2 FYNNEI.

This clonotype turned up a few times. This sequence joins TRBV29-1 and TRBJ1-1, with D maybe TRBD1 (5 bases). The V end was cut by 3 bases, the J end by 2 bases, with 7 bases between. There are 12 residues in the CDR3. Per germline, CDR1 SQVTM and CDR2 ANQGSEA. The CDR3 loop reads CSVDGDNTEAFF. CDR3 bases: TGCAGCGTTGATGGGGACAACACTGAAGCTTTCTTT.

J is TRBJ2-1 and V is TRBV5-1, with D possibly being TRBD1 (5 bases). Germline-derived CDR1 and CDR2 are SGHRS and YFSETQ. The CDR3 has 15 residues. Trimming removed 0 bases at V and 7 bases at J, with 14 bases between. The CDR3 reads CASSLDKAGRNEQFF. DNA of the CDR3: TGCGCCAGCAGCTTGGATAAGGCAGGGCGGAATGAGCAGTTCTTC.

The genes are TRBV20-1 and TRBJ2-3; D is possibly TRBD2 (6 bases). The germline V and J ends were trimmed by 3 bases and 6 bases, with 10 bases remaining between them. The CDR3 length is 12 residues. The germline V gene encodes CDR1 DFQATT and CDR2 SNEGSKA (reference sequence). The CDR3 here is CSARRGWDTQYF. The CDR3 DNA reads TGCAGTGCTAGGCGGGGTTGGGATACGCAGTATTTT.

The genes are TRBV12-3 or TRBV12-4 and TRBJ2-5; either TRBD1 or TRBD2 may fit D (5 bases each). The CDR3 is 20 amino acids. The germline V and J ends were trimmed by 3 bases and 4 bases, with 30 bases remaining between them. CDR3 bases: TGTGCCAGCAGTTTTATTCCCGATCAACCGGGCCAGGGAGTTGGAGAGACCCAGTACTTC. It is translated as CASSFIPDQPGQGVGETQYF.

This clonotype was observed a handful of times. The rearrangement links TRBV6-2 or TRBV6-3 to TRBJ2-2; possibly TRBD2 for D (5 bases). V lost 7 bases and J 9 bases, leaving 18 bases between the germline ends. The CDR3 extends over 14 amino acids. CDR1 and CDR2 from the germline V gene are MNHEY and SVGEGT. CDR3 sequence: CASTKGSGSRELFF. CDR3 nucleotide sequence: TGTGCCAGCACCAAGGGATCGGGGTCGCGGGAGCTGTTTTTT.

The rearrangement uses TRBV6-5 and TRBJ2-7, with D tentatively TRBD2 (6 bases). Germline V gene data show CDR1 as MNHEY and CDR2 as SVGAGI. The CDR3 spans 16 residues. Trimming left V 6 bases short and J 3 bases short, with 21 bases between. CDR3 bases: TGTGCCAGCAGCCGGGACTCCGTTACCGTTATCTACGAGCAGTACTTC. Protein: CASSRDSVTVIYEQYF.

The chain uses TRBV29-1 and TRBJ2-7, with 7 positions matching TRBD1. Germline loops: CDR1 SQVTM, CDR2 ANQGSEA. Trimming cost V 2 bases and J 5 bases; bases outside gene matches: 3. CDR3 size: 12 residues. CDR3 loop: CSVELTGNEQYF. The CDR3 nucleotides read TGCAGCGTTGAATTGACAGGGAACGAGCAGTACTTC.

The rearrangement joins TRBV18 to TRBJ1-1, with 10 bases identical to TRBD1. This CDR3 has 17 amino acids. The germline CDR1 and CDR2 sequences are KGHSH and LQKENI. The V segment lost 2 bases and the J segment 0 bases; nucleotides outside the gene matches: 6. CDR3 residues: CASSPSRQGAMNTEAFF. As DNA, the CDR3 is TGTGCCAGCTCACCATCCCGACAGGGGGCAATGAACACTGAAGCTTTCTTT.

The chain links TRBV29-1 to TRBJ2-2, with D possibly being TRBD1 (5 bases). The V gene's germline CDR1 is SQVTM and CDR2 ANQGSEA. CDR3 length: 15 residues. V lost 4 bases and J lost 2, with 14 bases in between. CDR3 loop: CSVVAQGLNTGELFF. CDR3 in DNA: TGCAGCGTTGTCGCCCAGGGCCTTAACACCGGGGAGCTGTTTTTT.

The V call is TRBV12-3 or TRBV12-4, the J call TRBJ2-3; 8 bases are shared with TRBD1. The ends lost 6 bases at V and 4 bases at J; junction bases unmatched: 9. The CDR3 contains 15 residues. CDR3 nucleotide sequence: TGTGCCAGCAGGTCGAAAAGGACAGGGCCAGATACGCAGTATTTT. Translating it yields CASRSKRTGPDTQYF.

This clonotype was picked up a small number of times. V and J are TRBV7-2 and TRBJ1-2, with TRBD1 matching over 7 bases. Germline values: CDR1 SGHTA, CDR2 FQGNSA. J was trimmed by 5 bases and V by 2 bases; bases with no gene match: 8. There are 15 residues in the CDR3. CDR3 amino acids: CASSLHRDRAYGYTF. The CDR3 DNA sequence: TGTGCCAGCAGCTTACATAGGGACAGAGCTTATGGCTACACCTTC.